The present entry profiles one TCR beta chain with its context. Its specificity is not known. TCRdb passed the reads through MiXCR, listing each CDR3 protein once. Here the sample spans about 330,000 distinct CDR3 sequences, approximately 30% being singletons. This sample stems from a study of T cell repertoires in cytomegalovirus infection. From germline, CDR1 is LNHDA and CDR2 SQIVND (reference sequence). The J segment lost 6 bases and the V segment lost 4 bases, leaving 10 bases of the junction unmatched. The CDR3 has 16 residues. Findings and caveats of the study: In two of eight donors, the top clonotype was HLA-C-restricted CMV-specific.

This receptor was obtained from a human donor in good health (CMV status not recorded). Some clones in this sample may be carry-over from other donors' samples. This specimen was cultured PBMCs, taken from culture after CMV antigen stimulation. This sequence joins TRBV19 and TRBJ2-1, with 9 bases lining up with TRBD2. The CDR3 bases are TGTGCCAGTAGTACCCCCGCTAGCGGGATTACCAATGAGCAGTTCTTC. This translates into CASSTPASGITNEQFF.